Each of the 5 T cell receptor beta chains below was sequenced from the same sample in a study of STAT3 mutations in large granular lymphocyte leukemia. Study results and caveats: Every T-cell large granular lymphocyte leukemia patient had at least one immunodominant TCR beta clonotype.

No antigen has been identified for these receptors. Method: immunoSEQ multiplex PCR; TCRdb's copy keeps in-frame clones and lacks some. The table has 15,000 or so clones, about nine tenths seen once. Sequencing input: peripheral blood mononuclear cells. The source is a woman between 50 and 59 years old with T-cell large granular lymphocyte leukemia. Some clones in this sample may be carry-over from other donors' samples.

The rearrangement links TRBV30 to TRBJ1-2; D remains unclear. CDR3 length: 10 amino acids. V was trimmed by 3 bases and J by 11 bases, leaving 10 bases between them. Germline values: CDR1 GTSNPN, CDR2 SVGIG (reference sequence). CDR3 bases: TGTGCCTGGAGACGGGGTGGGTACACCTTC. Residues: CAWRRGGYTF.

The CDR3 DNA is TGTGCCAGCAGGAGGGGGATAAACTCTGGAAACACCATATATTTT. It yields the protein CASRRGINSGNTIYF. The chain couples TRBV6-5 to TRBJ1-3, with a weak D call TRBD1 (6 bases). Trimming took off 6 bases at V and 0 bases at J, with 12 bases between the two ends. Germline-derived CDR1 and CDR2 are MNHEY and SVGAGI. The CDR3 is 15 residues long.

This chain uses TRBV5-8 with TRBJ2-3, with D perhaps matching TRBD1 (6 bases). V was shortened by 7 bases and J by 0 bases, with 15 bases between the two germline ends. The V gene's germline CDR1 is SGHTS and CDR2 YDEGEE. This CDR3 is built from 15 residues. The CDR3 protein is CASSGEPRSTDTQYF. DNA for the CDR3: TGTGCCAGCTCAGGGGAGCCCCGAAGCACAGATACGCAGTATTTT.

The V gene is TRBV6-5, the J gene TRBJ2-2; possible D gene TRBD2, 6 bases. Germline lookup yields CDR1 MNHEY and CDR2 SVGAGI. This CDR3 region has 15 residues. Trimming took off 2 bases at V and 5 bases at J, with 12 bases between the two ends. The CDR3, as DNA: TGTGCCAGCAGTTACGGGGGGATCGAAACCGGGGAGCTGTTTTTT. As protein: CASSYGGIETGELFF.

The V call is TRBV5-4, the J call TRBJ1-2; 7 bases map to TRBD1. Trimming took 2 bases from V and 0 from J; bases not matched to a gene: 1. The CDR3 runs 14 residues. Germline V gene lookup returns CDR1 SGHNT and CDR2 YYREEE (reference sequence). This CDR3 is CASSLQGTNYGYTF. CDR3 in DNA: TGTGCCAGCAGCTTACAGGGGACTAACTATGGCTACACCTTC.